Below, one TCR beta chain is given with its context. Its antigen is unknown. At one end, the junction sequence differs from germline, possibly due to a read error. This sample stems from a study of OX40 agonist ivuxolimab in advanced cancers. Regarding the research as a whole: The costimulatory receptor OX40 (CD134) was targeted by ivuxolimab, a fully human IgG2 agonistic monoclonal antibody. Intravenous ivuxolimab was administered to patients every 2 weeks at six dose levels: 0.01, 0.1, 0.3, 1.5, 3 and 10 mg/kg. Of the 50 to 55 dose-escalation patients, hepatocellular carcinoma was present in around 20, melanoma in approximately 15, renal cell carcinoma in 9 and head and neck cancer in 9. In the dose-escalation cohort, around four fifths of patients were male, and the mean age was approximately 60 years, with a range of about 23 to 85. Prior anti-PD-1, anti-PD-L1 or anti-CTLA-4 therapy was permitted, and approximately 42% of dose-escalation patients had received checkpoint inhibitors. Three dose-escalation patients achieved partial responses, one with hepatocellular carcinoma and two with cutaneous melanoma. Peripheral TCRbeta sequencing was intended to test whether TCR sequence diversity was altered and clonal T-cell expansion was caused by ivuxolimab. The monotherapy dose-escalation portion (N of about 50 patients) of the phase I ivuxolimab trial is reported in the paper. Beyond this particular receptor, the publication reports: In partial responders in the 0.1-3.0 mg/kg groups, normalized peripheral clonal expansion was found to be among the lowest, especially among CD8+ T cells. At doses of 0.1 to 3.0 mg/kg, clonal expansion of both CD4+ and CD8+ T cells in blood was seen between baseline and week 6. On average, CD8+ T cells showed more expanded clones than CD4+ T cells after ivuxolimab. Which antigens the clonally expanded peripheral T cells were specific for was not determined. Low levels of normalized T-cell clonal expansion were also shown by some nonresponding patients.

Genomic DNA was isolated from the sorted cells so that the TCRbeta CDR3 region could be sequenced. TCRbeta CDR3 regions were sequenced using the immunoSEQ Assay. TCRdb's version of the immuneACCESS table is confined to in-frame rearrangements and falls short of the full clone set. An unresolved V gene accounts for under half of the shortfall where checked; the remainder is of unknown origin. This sample is represented by 45,000 or so clones; approximately 86% of them were singletons. The ten largest clones represent 11% of the sample. The trial excluded patients who had a history of autoimmune disease or who were on systemic immunosuppression. In every dose cohort, peripheral blood was drawn for TCR sequencing at baseline, cycle 4 day 1, and cycle 7 day 1. Samples were obtained from an open-label, multicenter, first-in-human phase I dose-escalation trial of ivuxolimab. Adults with locally advanced or metastatic head and neck squamous cell, hepatocellular, melanoma or renal cell carcinoma were enrolled in the trial. Before TCR sequencing, CD4+ T cells and CD8+ T cells were sorted from peripheral blood as separate populations.

CDR1 and CDR2 are read off the germline V gene (reference sequence) as LNHNV and YYDKDF. Spanning cysteine to phenylalanine, the CDR3 consists of 15 amino acids. The kept DNA is CDR3 alone, 45 bases in frame from the first base. The sequence came from an adult with an advanced solid tumor such as melanoma, head and neck, liver or kidney cancer. The sample was CD4+ or CD8+ T cells sorted from blood, taken in a trial of the OX40 agonist ivuxolimab. Rearrangement joined TRBV15 to TRBJ1-1; the junction holds 8 bases that match TRBD1. This receptor carries the CDR3 CAASRDQDRVTEAFF. The sequence in DNA is TGTGCCGCCAGCAGAGATCAGGACAGGGTGACTGAAGCTTTCTTT.